This is a list of T cell receptor beta chains from one sample in a study of T cell responses to AZD1222 COVID-19 vaccine. The table came from immunoSEQ multiplex PCR; TCRdb's copy has only in-frame clones and leaves some out. This repertoire shows about 120,000 clones, 80% to 95% found once; its top ten account for 2% to 2.5%. Sequenced material: peripheral blood, taken 28 days after the second AZD1222 dose. The receptors were gathered from an adult who received the AZD1222 COVID-19 vaccine. Each CDR3 is given with its conserved first and last residue. Fields, in order: D gene, V gene, J gene, clone size, CDR3 protein, CDR3 DNA. D genes are given only for firm matches. A clone size is listed for some rows: how often the clone was seen (once, few, many), or a class if it is expanded.

.	TRBV12-3/TRBV12-4	TRBJ1-1	.	CASSRLQGTEAFF	TGTGCCAGCAGTCGATTACAGGGTACTGAAGCTTTCTTT
TRBD1	TRBV5-6	TRBJ2-7	.	CASSSTGAASYEQYF	TGTGCCAGCAGTTCTACAGGGGCCGCCTCCTACGAGCAGTACTTC
.	TRBV5-5	TRBJ1-4	.	CASSCTGKGW	TGTGCCAGCAGCTGCACCGGAAAGGGTTGG
.	TRBV5-1	TRBJ1-2	.	CASSLTPANYGYTF	TGCGCCAGCAGCTTGACACCTGCTAACTATGGCTACACCTTC
.	TRBV5-1	TRBJ1-1	.	CASRRGMYPETEAFF	TGCGCCAGCAGGCGGGGGATGTACCCAGAGACTGAAGCTTTCTTT
.	TRBV11-2	TRBJ1-6	.	CASSLDAAGVRGLLNSPLHF	TGTGCCAGCAGCTTAGATGCGGCAGGGGTCCGGGGGTTGCTTAATTCACCCCTCCACTTT
.	TRBV6-5	TRBJ2-3	.	CASSYGGQATDTQYF	TGTGCCAGCAGTTACGGGGGACAAGCCACAGATACGCAGTATTTT
TRBD1	TRBV3-1/TRBV3-2	TRBJ2-1	.	CASSPRTGLRDEQFF	TGTGCCAGCAGCCCCCGGACAGGATTGAGGGATGAGCAGTTCTTC
.	TRBV4-1	TRBJ2-7	.	CASSQGVVLAYEQYF	TGCGCCAGCAGCCAAGGGGTGGTACTAGCCTACGAGCAGTACTTC
.	TRBV3-1/TRBV3-2	TRBJ1-2	.	CASSQQGGPYGYTF	TGTGCCAGCAGCCAGCAAGGGGGGCCTTATGGCTACACCTTC
.	TRBV3-1/TRBV3-2	TRBJ2-3	.	CASSQPWGTDTQYF	TGTGCCAGCAGCCAGCCGTGGGGCACAGATACGCAGTATTTT
.	TRBV21-1	TRBJ2-3	once	CASSKPVKRDATDTQYF	TGTGCCAGCAGCAAACCTGTGAAACGGGACGCAACAGATACGCAGTATTTT
.	TRBV20-1	TRBJ1-1	.	CSASSVTEAFF	TGCAGTGCTAGTTCCGTTACTGAAGCTTTCTTT
.	TRBV10-3	TRBJ2-5	.	CAISESNRQETQYF	TGTGCCATCAGTGAGTCGAACCGGCAAGAGACCCAGTACTTC
.	TRBV5-1	TRBJ2-7	once	CASGLRDTLSYEQYF	TGCGCCAGCGGGCTCCGGGACACCTTATCCTACGAGCAGTACTTC
.	TRBV3-1/TRBV3-2	TRBJ2-7	.	CASSQGRHEQYF	TGTGCCAGCAGCCAAGGACGGCACGAGCAGTACTTC
.	TRBV7-8	TRBJ2-1	.	CASSIHDRDLYNEQFF	TGTGCCAGCAGTATTCACGACCGGGACCTATACAATGAGCAGTTCTTC
.	TRBV5-5	TRBJ2-7	.	CASSWGGPATYEQYF	TGTGCCAGCAGCTGGGGGGGCCCAGCTACCTACGAGCAGTACTTC
.	TRBV7-7	TRBJ2-3	.	CASSPSLGQQGDTQYF	TGTGCTAGCAGCCCTAGCCTCGGACAACAAGGAGATACGCAGTATTTT
.	TRBV28	TRBJ1-1	.	CASSRNRAGGPEAFF	TGTGCCAGCAGTCGGAACAGGGCCGGGGGTCCTGAAGCTTTCTTT
.	TRBV7-6	TRBJ1-4	.	CASTSLGEKLFF	TGTGCCAGCACATCACTGGGTGAAAAACTGTTTTTT
.	TRBV27	TRBJ2-5	.	CASSLLGAGETQYF	TGTGCCAGCAGTTTATTGGGGGCCGGGGAGACCCAGTACTTC
.	TRBV9	TRBJ1-1	.	CASSVVNTEAFF	TGTGCCAGCAGCGTAGTGAACACTGAAGCTTTCTTT
.	TRBV5-1	TRBJ2-3	.	CASSPGTLRDTQYF	TGCGCCAGCAGCCCCGGGACCCTGCGGGATACGCAGTATTTT
TRBD1	TRBV7-6	TRBJ2-7	.	CASSPRTGYRYEQYF	TGTGCCAGCAGCCCCCGGACAGGGTATCGCTACGAGCAGTACTTC
.	TRBV27	TRBJ1-2	.	CASSLLGEWDYGYTF	TGTGCCAGCAGTTTATTAGGGGAATGGGACTATGGCTACACCTTC
TRBD1	TRBV5-5	TRBJ2-7	.	CASSPGQASYEQYF	TGTGCCAGCAGCCCGGGACAGGCGTCCTACGAGCAGTACTTC
.	TRBV11-2	TRBJ2-7	.	CASSLVASAYEQYF	TGTGCCAGCAGCTTAGTCGCCAGTGCCTACGAGCAGTACTTC
.	TRBV20-1	TRBJ1-5	.	CSASNLNQPQHF	TGCAGTGCTAGTAACCTCAATCAGCCCCAGCATTTT
.	TRBV7-3	TRBJ2-2	.	CASTPWGGATGELFF	TGTGCCAGCACCCCCTGGGGGGGGGCAACCGGGGAGCTGTTTTTT
.	TRBV19	TRBJ1-1	.	CASSIRTTWANTEAFF	TGTGCCAGTAGTATACGGACCACCTGGGCGAACACTGAAGCTTTCTTT
.	TRBV2	TRBJ2-6	.	CASSLTSSGANVLTF	TGTGCCAGCAGTCTGACTAGCTCTGGGGCCAACGTCCTGACTTTC
.	TRBV5-1	TRBJ1-1	.	CASSLAGGRRTEAFF	TGCGCCAGCAGCTTGGCCGGAGGCAGGAGGACTGAAGCTTTCTTT
TRBD1	TRBV29-1	TRBJ1-3	.	CSVAGTGGLISGNTIYF	TGCAGCGTTGCCGGGACAGGGGGCCTTATCTCTGGAAACACCATATATTTT
.	TRBV28	TRBJ2-1	.	CASSLLPRGGDEQFF	TGTGCCAGCAGTTTATTGCCGCGGGGAGGAGATGAGCAGTTCTTC
.	TRBV10-3	TRBJ2-2	.	CAISDGNKANTGELFF	TGTGCCATCAGTGATGGGAACAAAGCGAACACCGGGGAGCTGTTTTTT
.	TRBV2	TRBJ1-2	once	CASSPYRRPSGARYGYTF	TGTGCCAGCAGTCCGTACCGTAGACCTAGTGGGGCGCGCTATGGCTACACCTTC
.	TRBV6-6	TRBJ1-6	.	CASSYLANNSPLHF	TGTGCCAGCAGTTACTTAGCCAATAATTCACCCCTCCACTTT
TRBD1	TRBV5-1	TRBJ1-5	.	CASSLAAGQGQPQHF	TGCGCCAGCAGCTTGGCCGCGGGACAGGGCCAGCCCCAGCATTTT
.	TRBV18	TRBJ1-1	.	CASSPPLTEAFF	TGTGCCAGCTCACCACCACTCACTGAAGCTTTCTTT
.	TRBV6-2/TRBV6-3	TRBJ2-1	once	CASSRGSVMSVGQFF	TGTGCCAGCAGTCGGGGTTCGGTGATGTCGGTGGGGCAGTTCTTC
.	TRBV24-1	TRBJ2-3	.	CATSDLSGDTQYF	TGTGCCACCAGTGATTTGTCTGGAGATACGCAGTATTTT
.	TRBV9	TRBJ2-3	once	CASSGLMGLAAGTDTQYF	TGTGCCAGCAGCGGATTAATGGGACTTGCGGCTGGCACAGATACGCAGTATTTT
.	TRBV4-3	TRBJ1-1	.	CASSQGGGAEAFF	TGCGCCAGCAGCCAGGGGGGAGGGGCTGAAGCTTTCTTT
TRBD2	TRBV7-2	TRBJ2-5	.	CASRPIAGVETQYF	TGTGCCAGCAGGCCGATAGCGGGGGTGGAGACCCAGTACTTC
.	TRBV7-9	TRBJ1-5	.	CASSLGMGSSNQPQHF	TGTGCCAGCAGCTTAGGGATGGGGAGCAGCAATCAGCCCCAGCATTTT